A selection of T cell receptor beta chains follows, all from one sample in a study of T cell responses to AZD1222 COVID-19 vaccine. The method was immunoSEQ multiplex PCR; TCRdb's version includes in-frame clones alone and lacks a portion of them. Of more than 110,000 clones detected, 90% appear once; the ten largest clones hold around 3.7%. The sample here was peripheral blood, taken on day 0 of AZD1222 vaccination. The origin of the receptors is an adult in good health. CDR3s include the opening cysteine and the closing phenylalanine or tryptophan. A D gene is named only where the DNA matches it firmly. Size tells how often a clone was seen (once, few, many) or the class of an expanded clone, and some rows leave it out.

DNA: TGTGCCAGCAGTTTAACCGACGGCGAGCAGTACTTC; CDR3: CASSLTDGEQYF; D: -; V: TRBV12-3/TRBV12-4; size: once; J: TRBJ2-7
DNA: TGTGCCAGCAGTCCACTTAGCGGGAAGAACACCGGGGAGCTGTTTTTT; CDR3: CASSPLSGKNTGELFF; D: TRBD2; V: TRBV9; size: -; J: TRBJ2-2
DNA: TGTGCCAGCTCACCGGGTGGAGGGAATGAAAAACTGTTTTTT; CDR3: CASSPGGGNEKLFF; D: -; V: TRBV18; size: -; J: TRBJ1-4
DNA: TGTGCCACGGGGGAGACCCCGGATCAGCCCCAGCATTTT; CDR3: CATGETPDQPQHF; D: -; V: TRBV6-5; size: -; J: TRBJ1-5
DNA: TGTGCCAGCAGCTCCACCGGGACCCCACACGAGCAGTACTTC; CDR3: CASSSTGTPHEQYF; D: -; V: TRBV9; size: -; J: TRBJ2-7
DNA: TGCAGCTCCGGCGGAGATAACTATGGCTACACCTTC; CDR3: CSSGGDNYGYTF; D: -; V: TRBV29-1; size: -; J: TRBJ1-2
DNA: TGTGCCAGCAGCTTCCCGACAGGAGTCCCCTATGGCTACACCTTC; CDR3: CASSFPTGVPYGYTF; D: -; V: TRBV13; size: -; J: TRBJ1-2
DNA: TGTGCCAGCAGTCGGACCTCCGGGACAGGAAACTATGGCTACACCTTC; CDR3: CASSRTSGTGNYGYTF; D: TRBD1; V: TRBV6-4; size: -; J: TRBJ1-2
DNA: TGTGCCAGCACCCCCAGGGAATCCTATGGCTACACCTTC; CDR3: CASTPRESYGYTF; D: -; V: TRBV6-5; size: -; J: TRBJ1-2
DNA: TGTGCCAGCAGTTACTCGGGCTTTGAGCAGTTCTTC; CDR3: CASSYSGFEQFF; D: -; V: TRBV6-5; size: -; J: TRBJ2-1
DNA: TGTGCCTGGAGTGTACCCCGGCACTCTGGAAACACCATATATTTT; CDR3: CAWSVPRHSGNTIYF; D: -; V: TRBV30; size: -; J: TRBJ1-3
DNA: TGTGCCACCCAACAGGGACCGGGCACTGAAGCTTTCTTT; CDR3: CATQQGPGTEAFF; D: -; V: TRBV24-1; size: -; J: TRBJ1-1
DNA: TGTGCCAGCGGTGACCCTGGCAGACTAGGCAATCAGCCCCAGCATTTT; CDR3: CASGDPGRLGNQPQHF; D: -; V: TRBV27; size: -; J: TRBJ1-5
DNA: TGCGCCAGCAGCCAAGATCGTCAGGGGCAGGGCAATCAGCCCCAGCATTTT; CDR3: CASSQDRQGQGNQPQHF; D: -; V: TRBV4-3; size: once; J: TRBJ1-5
DNA: TGTGCCTGGCAGGACACGCTAAAGAACACTGAAGCTTTCTTT; CDR3: CAWQDTLKNTEAFF; D: -; V: TRBV30; size: -; J: TRBJ1-1
DNA: TGTGCCAGCAGCCCCCCGGGACAGGAAGCTTTCTTT; CDR3: CASSPPGQEAFF; D: TRBD1; V: TRBV5-4; size: -; J: TRBJ1-1
DNA: TGTGCCAGCAGCCAAGATCCCCCCGCGAGCACAGATACGCAGTATTTT; CDR3: CASSQDPPASTDTQYF; D: -; V: TRBV3-1/TRBV3-2; size: -; J: TRBJ2-3
DNA: TGTGCCAGCACGAAACAAACCGGGACAGGGGGTGGCTACACCTTC; CDR3: CASTKQTGTGGGYTF; D: TRBD1; V: TRBV18; size: -; J: TRBJ1-2
DNA: TGTGCCAGCAGCCAGGGATCAGGGGGATTCTACACCTTC; CDR3: CASSQGSGGFYTF; D: TRBD1; V: TRBV3-1/TRBV3-2; size: -; J: TRBJ1-2
DNA: TGTGCCAGCAGCCAAGGAGGTAGCGGGACGAATGAGCAGTTCTTC; CDR3: CASSQGGSGTNEQFF; D: TRBD2; V: TRBV4-2; size: -; J: TRBJ2-1
DNA: TGTGCCAGCAGTCAATACCTCCCGGGACAGGGGGCCTCTGGAAACACCATATATTTT; CDR3: CASSQYLPGQGASGNTIYF; D: TRBD1; V: TRBV2; size: -; J: TRBJ1-3
DNA: TGTGCCAGCAGCTCATCCTTTAGCGGGGGATCCTACGAGCAGTACTTC; CDR3: CASSSSFSGGSYEQYF; D: TRBD2; V: TRBV11-2; size: -; J: TRBJ2-7
DNA: TGCAGCGTTGCCCTGGGTATGAGGGCTTTCTTT; CDR3: CSVALGMRAFF; D: -; V: TRBV29-1; size: -; J: TRBJ1-1
DNA: TGTGCCAGCAGCCAAGACCCGAGCGGGGGGCGGTACACCGGGGAGCTGTTTTTT; CDR3: CASSQDPSGGRYTGELFF; D: TRBD2; V: TRBV3-1/TRBV3-2; size: -; J: TRBJ2-2
DNA: TGTGCCAGCAGCTTGGCCGCCTGGGGCCAAGGTAATTCACCCCTCCACTTT; CDR3: CASSLAAWGQGNSPLHF; D: -; V: TRBV5-6; size: -; J: TRBJ1-6
DNA: TGTGCCAGCAGCATAGCCGGAGATGAGCAGTTCTTC; CDR3: CASSIAGDEQFF; D: -; V: TRBV6-2/TRBV6-3; size: -; J: TRBJ2-1
DNA: TGTGCCAGTAGCTTAGCAGGGGGCAGAGGCTACACCTTC; CDR3: CASSLAGGRGYTF; D: TRBD1; V: TRBV7-6; size: -; J: TRBJ1-2
DNA: TGTGCCTGGAGTGTACTTCAAACTGAAGCTTTCTTT; CDR3: CAWSVLQTEAFF; D: -; V: TRBV30; size: -; J: TRBJ1-1
DNA: TGTGCCAGCAGTTACGGGACAACTAATGAAAAACTGTTTTTT; CDR3: CASSYGTTNEKLFF; D: -; V: TRBV6-5; size: -; J: TRBJ1-4
DNA: TGTGCCACCAGCAGCCAGCTAGTTAACACCGGGGAGCTGTTTTTT; CDR3: CATSSQLVNTGELFF; D: -; V: TRBV15; size: once; J: TRBJ2-2
DNA: TGTGCCAGCACCACGTACCGGGACAGGGTCTATGGTGAGCAGTTCTTC; CDR3: CASTTYRDRVYGEQFF; D: TRBD1; V: TRBV9; size: -; J: TRBJ2-1
DNA: TGTGCCAGCAGCAAAGGCAGGAGGGGTGACATTCAGTACTTC; CDR3: CASSKGRRGDIQYF; D: -; V: TRBV21-1; size: -; J: TRBJ2-4
DNA: TGCGCCAGCCTACCCGGCCCCACACAGATTGATACGCAGTATTTT; CDR3: CASLPGPTQIDTQYF; D: -; V: TRBV5-1; size: few; J: TRBJ2-3
DNA: TGTGCCAGCACAACAGGGAGCTCTGGAAACACCATATATTTT; CDR3: CASTTGSSGNTIYF; D: -; V: TRBV19; size: -; J: TRBJ1-3
DNA: TGTGCCAGCAGTCGAGGGTGGGGGAGTGGGGCAGATACGCAGTATTTT; CDR3: CASSRGWGSGADTQYF; D: -; V: TRBV7-2; size: -; J: TRBJ2-3
DNA: TGCGCCAGCAGCCAAGCACTAGCGGGGGGGGAGGGTGAGCAGTTCTTC; CDR3: CASSQALAGGEGEQFF; D: TRBD2; V: TRBV4-1; size: -; J: TRBJ2-1
DNA: TGTGCCAGCAGCCGTGTGGGGGGAGGACAGGGGTTGGTAGCTGAAGCTTTCTTT; CDR3: CASSRVGGGQGLVAEAFF; D: TRBD1; V: TRBV7-6; size: -; J: TRBJ1-1
DNA: TGTGCCAGCAGCTCCACCCCTCTCGGGAGGGGGATGGGGGAGGAAGCTTTCTTT; CDR3: CASSSTPLGRGMGEEAFF; D: -; V: TRBV7-3; size: -; J: TRBJ1-1
DNA: TGTGCCAGCAGCATCGCACAGGGAAACACCATATATTTT; CDR3: CASSIAQGNTIYF; D: -; V: TRBV9; size: -; J: TRBJ1-3
DNA: TGTGCCACCAGCAGAGACCGGGGGCTAGAGCAGTTCTTC; CDR3: CATSRDRGLEQFF; D: -; V: TRBV15; size: -; J: TRBJ2-1
DNA: TGTGCCAGCAGCGTAAGGGGCACAGATACGCAGTATTTT; CDR3: CASSVRGTDTQYF; D: -; V: TRBV9; size: -; J: TRBJ2-3
DNA: TGTGCCAGCAGCCAGGTCATCCAGGATACGCAGTATTTT; CDR3: CASSQVIQDTQYF; D: -; V: TRBV7-2; size: -; J: TRBJ2-3
DNA: TGTGCCTGGAAGTGGACAAGGCACACTGAAGCTTTCTTT; CDR3: CAWKWTRHTEAFF; D: -; V: TRBV30; size: -; J: TRBJ1-1
DNA: TGTGCCAGCAGCTTAATGGGACAGGGGGGCGCTGAAGCTTTCTTT; CDR3: CASSLMGQGGAEAFF; D: TRBD1; V: TRBV7-3; size: -; J: TRBJ1-1
DNA: TGTGCCAGCAGCCAAGCTGGAAACACCATATATTTT; CDR3: CASSQAGNTIYF; D: -; V: TRBV7-2; size: -; J: TRBJ1-3
DNA: TGTGCCAGCAGTTGGACAGGCAGGAGCTCCTACGAGCAGTACTTC; CDR3: CASSWTGRSSYEQYF; D: TRBD1; V: TRBV6-5; size: -; J: TRBJ2-7
DNA: TGTGCCAGCAGTTGGGGGAGCAATCAGCCCCAGCATTTT; CDR3: CASSWGSNQPQHF; D: -; V: TRBV27; size: -; J: TRBJ1-5
DNA: TGTGCCAGCAGCCAAGAGAGAGGGGGCCTCGGAAACACCATATATTTT; CDR3: CASSQERGGLGNTIYF; D: TRBD1; V: TRBV3-1/TRBV3-2; size: -; J: TRBJ1-3
DNA: TGTGCCAGCAGCTTAATTCTTGGGGGGGCGGGAGATACGCAGTATTTT; CDR3: CASSLILGGAGDTQYF; D: -; V: TRBV11-3; size: -; J: TRBJ2-3
DNA: TGTGCCAGCAGTTTATCAGAAGGGGGCGTCGAAAAACTGTTTTTT; CDR3: CASSLSEGGVEKLFF; D: TRBD1; V: TRBV28; size: -; J: TRBJ1-4
DNA: TGTGCCAGCTCCGCGGGACTAGCGGGAAACAATGAGCAGTTCTTC; CDR3: CASSAGLAGNNEQFF; D: TRBD2; V: TRBV3-1/TRBV3-2; size: -; J: TRBJ2-1
DNA: TGTGCCAGCAGTGACTCGGGAAACACTGAAGCTTTCTTT; CDR3: CASSDSGNTEAFF; D: -; V: TRBV6-5; size: -; J: TRBJ1-1
DNA: TGTGCCAGCAGTTACATGTCGAGCAGGGGACACGAGCAGTACTTC; CDR3: CASSYMSSRGHEQYF; D: -; V: TRBV6-5; size: -; J: TRBJ2-7
DNA: TGTGCCAGCAGTACCCACGCCGGGACAGTATATGGCTACACCTTC; CDR3: CASSTHAGTVYGYTF; D: TRBD1; V: TRBV6-5; size: -; J: TRBJ1-2
DNA: TGCGCCAGCAGCTTACTGACTAGCGGGACGGGTAATGAGCAGTTCTTC; CDR3: CASSLLTSGTGNEQFF; D: TRBD2; V: TRBV5-1; size: -; J: TRBJ2-1
DNA: TGTGCCAGCAGCTTGGACTCGGTTGGGGTCGAGACCCAGTACTTC; CDR3: CASSLDSVGVETQYF; D: -; V: TRBV5-6; size: -; J: TRBJ2-5
DNA: TGTGCCAGCTCACAAGAAGCCGGGAGGAGGAACACTGAAGCTTTCTTT; CDR3: CASSQEAGRRNTEAFF; D: -; V: TRBV18; size: few; J: TRBJ1-1
DNA: TGTGCCACCAGCAGAGCTAGTGACTATGGCTACACCTTC; CDR3: CATSRASDYGYTF; D: -; V: TRBV15; size: few; J: TRBJ1-2